This T cell receptor beta chain derives from a study of blood T cells in healthy people across ages. The sample holds a few counts of this clonotype. The antigen is not known. CDR3 length equals 14 residues. V lost 5 bases and J lost 2, with 12 bases in between. Per the germline V gene, CDR1 is SGHTA and CDR2 is FQGNSA. A second PCR, run for about 7 to 11 cycles, used a sample-barcoded 5' primer plus a J-beta primer mix. From the 5' RACE reads, TCRdb called clonotypes with MiXCR, one entry per CDR3 protein. The sample holds 650,000 to 900,000 distinct CDR3 sequences, around 62% seen once. Study-level results: Higher diversity and more naive CD4+ cells were features of long-lived donors, compared to aged donors. Roughly linear age-related decline in beta diversity appeared, significant by age approximately 43.

Sequencing input: blood. The sequence was collected from a man aged 30-40 years in good health. The rearrangement links TRBV7-2 to TRBJ1-2; tentative D call: TRBD1 (6 bases). In DNA form, the CDR3 reads TGTGCCAGCAGCGAAAGTACAGGGAACTATGGCTACACCTTC. Its translation is CASSESTGNYGYTF.